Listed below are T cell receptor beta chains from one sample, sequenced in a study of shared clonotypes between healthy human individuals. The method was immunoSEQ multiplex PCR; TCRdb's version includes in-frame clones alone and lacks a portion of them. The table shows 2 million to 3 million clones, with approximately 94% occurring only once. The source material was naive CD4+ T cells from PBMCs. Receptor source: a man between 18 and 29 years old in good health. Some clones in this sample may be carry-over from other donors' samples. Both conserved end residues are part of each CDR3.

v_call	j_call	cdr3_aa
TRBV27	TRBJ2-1	CASSLSPGGAEDEQFF
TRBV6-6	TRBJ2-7	CASSPSSGSRNF
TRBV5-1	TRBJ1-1	CASSSGTQGTEAFF
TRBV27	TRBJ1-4	CASSLFQGTNEKLFF
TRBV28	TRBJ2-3	CASSYSPRGDTQYF
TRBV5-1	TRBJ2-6	CASSLVVAAGANVLTF
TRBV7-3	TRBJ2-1	CASSLTPGTTPVEQFF
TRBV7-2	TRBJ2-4	CASTSFGIQYF
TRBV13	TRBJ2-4	CASRGSKNIQYF
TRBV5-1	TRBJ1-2	CASSYWQGEGYTF
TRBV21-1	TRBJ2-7	CASSKPLYRGVYEQYF
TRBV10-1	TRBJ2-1	CASSEGGGLAGGNGENNEQFF
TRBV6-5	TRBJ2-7	CASRSPGDDTYEQYF
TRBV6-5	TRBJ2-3	CASSYSEGPIGDTQYF
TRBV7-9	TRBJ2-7	CASSLALGQGYEQYF
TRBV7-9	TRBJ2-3	CASSLDAGQGTDTQYF
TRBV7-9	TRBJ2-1	CASSFSVGDDEQFF
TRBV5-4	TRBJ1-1	CASSFRQGNTEAFF
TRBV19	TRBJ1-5	CASSIGKPPQHF
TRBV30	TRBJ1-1	CAWSVGRHTEAFF
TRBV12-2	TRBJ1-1	CASSSGATNTEAFF
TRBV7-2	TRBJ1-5	CASSAQGVLNQPQHF
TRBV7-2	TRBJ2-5	CASSANGLAGETQYF
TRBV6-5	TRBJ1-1	CASNDRRNTEAFF
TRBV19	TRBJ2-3	CASSMTNLARTQYF
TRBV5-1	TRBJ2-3	CASSHPSGRAQDTQYF
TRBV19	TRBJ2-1	CASTRGRRNNEQFF
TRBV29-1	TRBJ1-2	CSATLGLRTTNYGYTF
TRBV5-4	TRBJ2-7	CASSHRPLAYEQYF
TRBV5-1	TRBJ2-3	CASSFSGLGTDTQYF
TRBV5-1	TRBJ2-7	CASSLETRSSYEQYF
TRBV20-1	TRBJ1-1	CRSQGNTEAFF
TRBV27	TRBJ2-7	CASRRGLAGGLSYEQYF
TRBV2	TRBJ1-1	CANTRGGANTEAFF
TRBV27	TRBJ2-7	CASSSPRTSGSYEQYF
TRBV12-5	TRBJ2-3	CASGAGTSGSTDTQYF